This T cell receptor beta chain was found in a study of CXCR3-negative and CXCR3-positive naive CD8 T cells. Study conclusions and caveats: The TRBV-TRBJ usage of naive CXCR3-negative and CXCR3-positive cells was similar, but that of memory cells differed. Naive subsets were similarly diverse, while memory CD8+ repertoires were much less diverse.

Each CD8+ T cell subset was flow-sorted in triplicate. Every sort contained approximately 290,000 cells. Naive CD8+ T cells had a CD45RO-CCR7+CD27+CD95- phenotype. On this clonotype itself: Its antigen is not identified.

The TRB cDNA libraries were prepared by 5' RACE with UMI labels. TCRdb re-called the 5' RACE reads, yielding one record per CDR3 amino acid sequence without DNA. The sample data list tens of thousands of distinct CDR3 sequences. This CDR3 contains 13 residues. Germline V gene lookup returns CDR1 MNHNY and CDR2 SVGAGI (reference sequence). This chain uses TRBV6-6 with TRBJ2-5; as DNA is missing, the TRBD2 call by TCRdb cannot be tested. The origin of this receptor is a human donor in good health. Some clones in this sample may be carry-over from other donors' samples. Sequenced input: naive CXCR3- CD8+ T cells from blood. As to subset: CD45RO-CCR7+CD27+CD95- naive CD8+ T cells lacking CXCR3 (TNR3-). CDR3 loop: CASSPAYQETQYF.